This TCR beta chain derives from a study of metastatic and nonmetastatic thyroid tumors. Broader study findings: When malignant thyroid tumors were compared with benign nodules, TCR beta diversity was reportedly significantly higher in the malignant tumors. This held in both blood and tumor samples.

Per the original methods: Construction of a distant-metastasis classifier for papillary thyroid cancer relied on CDR3 differences across clinicopathological groups. TCRdb re-analyzed the PCR reads using MiXCR. The V and J calls and clone size are TCRdb's, not the authors'. The sample has tens of thousands of clones, over 10% seen once. This clone was observed many times. Its antigen remains unidentified. CDR1 is SEHNR and CDR2 is FQNEAQ in the germline V gene (reference sequence). The CDR3 is 15 amino acids. V lost 2 bases to trimming and J lost 8 bases; unmatched junction nucleotides: 6. Each patient went into thyroid surgery without having received any treatment.

Sample: blood. The chain is built from TRBV7-9 and TRBJ1-4; 9 nucleotides match TRBD1. The origin of this receptor is a male donor with papillary thyroid cancer or a benign thyroid nodule (not recorded which). Some clones in this sample may be carry-over from other donors' samples. The CDR3 DNA reads as TGTGCCAGCAGCTTAATGGGACAGGGTGGGGAAAAACTGTTTTTT. Its translation is CASSLMGQGGEKLFF.